Listed here are 22 T cell receptor beta chains from one sample, sequenced in a study of patients and donors after allogeneic stem cell transplantation. TCRdb re-analysed the RT-PCR reads in MiXCR, keeping a single row per CDR3 protein. The sample lists about 87,000 distinct CDR3 sequences; less than 5% were seen once. The sample comprised blood, either unsorted or a sorted T cell fraction (not recorded which). The receptor source for this set is a human donor who was either an allogeneic HSCT recipient or a stem cell or donor lymphocyte infusion donor (not recorded which). It is not recorded whose cells these are; they may come from a transplant donor.

This clonotype appeared a few times. This chain uses TRBV10-2 with TRBJ2-1, with 7 bases identical to TRBD1. The V gene end was trimmed by 6 bases and the J gene end by 0 bases; junction bases not matched to a gene: 5. The CDR3 is 15 residues long. Germline V gene data show CDR1 as WSHSY and CDR2 as SAAADI. CDR3 bases: TGCGCCAGCAGGGTACAGGGGCCCTCCTACAATGAGCAGTTCTTC. It codes for CASRVQGPSYNEQFF.

This clonotype was picked up many times. This chain connects TRBV9 to TRBJ2-1; TRBD1 matches at 7 bases. The J segment lost 3 bases and the V segment lost 3 bases, leaving 9 bases of the junction unmatched. Germline V gives CDR1 SGDLS, CDR2 YYNGEE. The CDR3 runs to 16 residues. The chain's CDR3 is CASSAGDSSFYNEQFF. CDR3 nucleotides: TGTGCCAGCAGCGCCGGGGACAGTTCCTTCTACAATGAGCAGTTCTTC.

This chain links TRBV21-1 with TRBJ1-5; no check of the table's D call, TRBD1, against the DNA was made. TRBV21-1 is given as a pseudogene. This CDR3 has 15 residues. The CDR3 DNA is TGTGCCAGCAGCCCCCTGACAGGGGGGTTACAGCCCCAGCATTTT. Protein: CASSPLTGGLQPQHF.

This clonotype has ten or more counts. V gene TRBV24-1 combines with J gene TRBJ2-1; maybe TRBD2 (6 bases). CDR3 size: 14 residues. V gave up 3 bases and J gave up 5 bases, with 10 bases separating them. CDR1 is KGHDR, CDR2 SFDVKD, per germline. The CDR3 DNA is TGTGCCACCAGTGATCCCGGGAGCCACAATGAGCAGTTCTTC. This translates into CATSDPGSHNEQFF.

This sequence joins TRBV4-1 and TRBJ1-1, with TRBD1 as a possible D gene (6 bases). V was cut by 10 bases and J by 3 bases, with 15 bases left in between. The CDR3 extends over 13 amino acids. CDR1 and CDR2 from the germline V gene are MGHRA and YSYEKL. CDR3 nucleotides: TGCGCCAACAGGTCCAGGGGTGACACTGAAGCTTTCTTT. Its protein product is CANRSRGDTEAFF.

This clonotype was seen more than once but under ten times. The chain recombines TRBV7-9 with TRBJ2-5; D unclear. This CDR3 comprises 13 residues. CDR1 is SEHNR and CDR2 is FQNEAQ in the germline V gene (reference sequence). Trimming took 2 bases from V and 5 from J, leaving 9 bases between them. In nucleotides, the CDR3 is TGTGCCAGCAGCTTAATGGGGTGGGAGACCCAGTACTTC. Translating it yields CASSLMGWETQYF.

Ten or more counts support this clonotype. V is TRBV4-1 and J is TRBJ1-5; maybe TRBD1 (5 bases). CDR1 and CDR2 from the germline V gene are MGHRA and YSYEKL. The CDR3 contains 14 residues. Between the trimmed V and J ends, which lost 1 base and 9 bases, there was a span of 13 bases. The DNA for the CDR3 is TGCGCCAGCAGCCAAGGCGACAGCCTAAGGCCCCAGCATTTT. This encodes CASSQGDSLRPQHF.

This clonotype was observed at least ten times. The CDR3: CASSLAPGANVLTF. DNA for the CDR3: TGCGCCAGCAGCTTGGCTCCTGGGGCCAACGTCCTGACTTTC. This chain connects TRBV5-1 to TRBJ2-6; no firm D call. Trimming removed 0 bases from V and 2 bases from J, with 3 bases in between. The V gene's germline CDR1 is SGHRS and CDR2 YFSETQ. The CDR3 loop spans 14 amino acids.

This clonotype was observed at least ten times. The chain employs TRBV28 and TRBJ1-5; the D gene is possibly TRBD1 (5 bases). Germline CDR1 reads MDHEN; CDR2 reads SYDVKM. The CDR3 has 19 residues. V was clipped by 0 bases and J by 0 bases, with 18 bases between them. In DNA, the CDR3 is TGTGCCAGCAGTTTATGGTGGGGCGTCAACAGGAATAGCAATCAGCCCCAGCATTTT. Its protein is CASSLWWGVNRNSNQPQHF.

This clonotype has at least ten counts. The chain employs TRBV5-1 and TRBJ2-5; 10 nucleotides align to TRBD2. V lost 4 bases to trimming and J lost 3 bases; unmatched junction nucleotides: 6. Germline V lookup: CDR1 SGHRS, CDR2 YFSETQ. The CDR3 spans 15 residues. The CDR3 DNA is TGCGCCAGCAGCCTTAGCGGGAGGATAGAAGAGACCCAGTACTTC. Its protein is CASSLSGRIEETQYF.

This clonotype was seen at least ten times. The chain is built from TRBV9 and TRBJ2-7; TRBD1 might be the D (5 bases). The V end was cut by 1 base, the J end by 6 bases, with 11 bases between. Germline V gene lookup returns CDR1 SGDLS and CDR2 YYNGEE. This CDR3 comprises 13 residues. In DNA, the CDR3 is TGTGCCAGCAGCGTAAGTGTTCAGGGCGAGCAGTACTTC. Translated, it gives CASSVSVQGEQYF.

This clonotype was seen repeatedly, ten times or more. The chain links TRBV6-1 to TRBJ1-2; 12 bases map to TRBD1. The CDR3 has 15 amino acids. J was trimmed by 8 bases and V by 3 bases; bases with no gene match: 7. CDR1 and CDR2 (germline): MNHNS, SASEGT. The CDR3 is CASSDRDRGPRGYTF. The CDR3, as DNA: TGTGCCAGCAGTGACCGGGACAGGGGGCCCAGGGGCTACACCTTC.

This clonotype was detected ten times or more. CDR3 DNA sequence: TGTGCCAGCAGTGAACTTCGTGGACAGGGGGTCGTTGGCTACACCTTC. Amino acid sequence: CASSELRGQGVVGYTF. The chain joins TRBV25-1 to TRBJ1-2, with TRBD1 identical over 10 bases. V trimming: 2 bases; J trimming: 7 bases; junction bases outside the gene matches: 10. CDR3 length: 16 amino acids. Per the germline V gene, CDR1 is MGHDK and CDR2 is SYGVNS.

This clonotype was recorded at least ten times. This chain uses TRBV20-1 with TRBJ2-4; the D gene is possibly TRBD2 (5 bases). CDR1 is DFQATT, CDR2 SNEGSKA, per germline (reference sequence). This CDR3 has 15 amino acids. V was clipped by 4 bases and J by 3 bases, with 16 bases between them. The CDR3 bases are TGCAGTGCTACTCCCGCGGGTGAGGTCAAAAACATTCAGTACTTC. Translation gives CSATPAGEVKNIQYF.

This clonotype was detected ten times or more. The chain has TRBV28 and TRBJ2-7; 8 bases agree with TRBD2. This CDR3 has 11 residues. Losses at the gene ends were 5 bases for V and 9 bases for J; bases not matched to a gene: 3. In germline, CDR1 is MDHEN, CDR2 SYDVKM. CDR3 loop: CASSATSGQYF. The CDR3 coding sequence is TGTGCCAGCAGTGCTACTAGCGGGCAGTACTTC.

This clonotype was found many times. V usage is TRBV28 and J usage is TRBJ2-1; the match to TRBD2 covers 7 bases. Trimming removed 6 bases from V and 7 bases from J; junction bases left unmatched: 12. The germline CDR1 and CDR2 sequences are MDHEN and SYDVKM. This CDR3 has 15 residues. The CDR3 spells CASSRQSAGGNEQFF. DNA for the CDR3: TGTGCCAGCAGCCGACAGAGTGCCGGGGGGAATGAGCAGTTCTTC. Filled out from reference TRBV28 and TRBJ2-1, the complete variable domain reads DVKVTQSSRYLVKRTGEKVFLECVQDMDHENMFWYRQDPGLGLRLIYFSYDVKMKEKGDIPEGYSVSREKKERFSLILESASTNQTSMYLCASSRQSAGGNEQFFGPGTRLTVL.

The chain employs TRBV5-1 and TRBJ2-1, with 10 bases lining up with TRBD1. Germline lookup yields CDR1 SGHRS and CDR2 YFSETQ. The CDR3 loop spans 15 amino acids. V lost 4 bases to trimming and J lost 7 bases; unmatched junction nucleotides: 8. CDR3 sequence (DNA): TGCGCCAGCAGCCCGGGACAGGGGCTTCGGAATGAGCAGTTCTTC. This encodes CASSPGQGLRNEQFF.

About this clonotype: This could be a read error, since a much larger clone is one nucleotide away. This chain uses TRBV7-8 with TRBJ2-1, with 8 positions matching TRBD1. Germline V gene lookup returns CDR1 SGHVS and CDR2 FQNEAQ. This CDR3 comprises 16 residues. V gave up 1 base and J gave up 6 bases; unmatched junction bases: 8. The CDR3 DNA reads as TGTGCCAGCAGCTTAGTCCAGGGGGCATCCAGCAATGAGCAGTTCTTC. This translates into CASSLVQGASSNEQFF.

This clonotype showed up many times. The gene calls are TRBV4-2 and TRBJ2-7; 8 nucleotides align to TRBD1. Per the germline V gene, CDR1 is LGHNA and CDR2 is YNFKEQ. With 0 bases clipped from V and 2 bases from J, the junction kept 12 bases outside the gene matches. This CDR3 comprises 18 residues. The CDR3: CASSQEPLRTGLTYEQYF. CDR3 in DNA: TGTGCCAGCAGCCAAGAGCCCCTCCGGACAGGGTTAACCTACGAGCAGTACTTC.

This sequence joins TRBV21-1 and TRBJ2-7; TRBD1 was called by the table and not checked on the DNA. TRBV21-1 is annotated as a pseudogene. This CDR3 region has 15 residues. CDR3 DNA: TGTGCCAGCAGACCCCGGACAGTGTACTCCTACGAGCAGTACTTC. The encoded protein is CASRPRTVYSYEQYF.

This clonotype occurred many times. The chain employs TRBV7-9 and TRBJ2-7, with a possible D match to TRBD1 (6 bases). V was trimmed by 4 bases and J by 6 bases, leaving 13 bases between them. The germline gives CDR1 SEHNR, CDR2 FQNEAQ (reference sequence). The CDR3 totals 13 residues. DNA for the CDR3: TGTGCCAGCAGCTCCGGGACATCCCCCGAGCAGTACTTC. Encoded protein: CASSSGTSPEQYF. The full variable domain, rest sourced from reference TRBV7-9 and TRBJ2-7, is DTGVSQNPRHKITKRGQNVTFRCDPISEHNRLYWYRQTLGQGPEFLTYFQNEAQLEKSRLLSDRFSAERPKGSFSTLEIQRTEQGDSAMYLCASSSGTSPEQYFGPGTRLTVT.

This clonotype was seen a handful of times. The chain has TRBV11-2 and TRBJ2-7, with 9 positions matching TRBD1. V lost 5 bases and J lost 1; bases outside the gene matches: 21. Germline V gives CDR1 SGHAT, CDR2 FQNNGV. CDR3 length equals 20 residues. In DNA, the CDR3 is TGTGCCAGCAGCCCCATAAACAGGGGGCGGCGGTCGGGTAGGTCCTACGAGCAGTACTTC. Its translation is CASSPINRGRRSGRSYEQYF.